This TCR beta chain was identified during a study of blood T cell repertoires in COVID-19. Study information: Researchers got acute and convalescent COVID-19 samples from the United States, Italy and Spain.

Between the trimmed V and J ends, which lost 1 base and 4 bases, there was a span of 12 bases. In germline, CDR1 is SGHTA, CDR2 FQGNSA. The CDR3 runs to 15 residues. Authors' data handling: From reference gene primer amplification, estimates of nucleated cell counts were derived. Method: immunoSEQ multiplex PCR; TCRdb's copy keeps in-frame clones and lacks some. For V, J and clone size, that table is used; D and trimming come from the DNA. The table records around 140,000 clones, 70% to 90% of them present only once. This sequence was found in a middle-aged man who had recovered from COVID-19. Sequencing input: PBMCs or T cells enriched from blood (not recorded which). The chain couples TRBV7-2 to TRBJ2-3; D might be TRBD2 (6 bases). The CDR3 DNA reads as TGTGCCAGCAGCTTAGGTATCGGGAGCCCAGATACGCAGTATTTT. This codes for CASSLGIGSPDTQYF.